This T cell receptor (beta chain) was documented in a study of blood T cell repertoires in COVID-19. Authors' processing steps: Counts of nucleated cells, estimated from reference gene primer amplification, were obtained. Method: immunoSEQ multiplex PCR; TCRdb's copy keeps in-frame clones and lacks some. Clone size and V and J calls were adopted from that table, with D and trimming inferred from the DNA. This sample has 100,000 to 120,000 clones, with approximately 80% found just once. J lost 4 bases, V lost 0 bases, and 5 bases had no gene match. CDR3 length equals 15 residues. Germline loops: CDR1 WNHNN, CDR2 SYGVQD (reference sequence).

The clonotype comes from a woman aged 40 to 50 with acute or convalescent COVID-19. The chain has TRBV10-1 and TRBJ2-7, with TRBD1 identical over 8 bases. Sequencing was done on a sample of peripheral blood. CDR3 sequence: CASSESGDRTYEQYF. The CDR3, as DNA: TGCGCCAGCAGTGAGTCGGGGGACAGGACTTACGAGCAGTACTTC.